This TCR beta chain was recovered during a study of blood T cell repertoires in COVID-19. The ends lost 6 bases at V and 1 base at J; junction bases unmatched: 4. CDR3 length: 14 residues. Germline CDR1 reads LNHDA; CDR2 reads SQIVND (reference sequence). In the source study's methods: Reference gene primers were amplified, and this amplification served to estimate nucleated cell counts. Profiled with immunoSEQ multiplex PCR; TCRdb holds only in-frame clones, not every one. The V and J calls and the clone size are those of that table, but D and trimming were determined from the DNA. Of roughly 100,000 clones in the sample, 89% are singletons; the top ten hold about 3.7%.

The sequencing input was peripheral blood. This clonotype was sampled from a woman aged 65 to 85 with acute or convalescent COVID-19. J is TRBJ2-7 and V is TRBV19, with 9 bases matching TRBD2. The CDR3 region has the DNA TGTGCCAGTAGGACTAGCGGATCATCCTACGAGCAGTACTTC. Its protein product is CASRTSGSSYEQYF.